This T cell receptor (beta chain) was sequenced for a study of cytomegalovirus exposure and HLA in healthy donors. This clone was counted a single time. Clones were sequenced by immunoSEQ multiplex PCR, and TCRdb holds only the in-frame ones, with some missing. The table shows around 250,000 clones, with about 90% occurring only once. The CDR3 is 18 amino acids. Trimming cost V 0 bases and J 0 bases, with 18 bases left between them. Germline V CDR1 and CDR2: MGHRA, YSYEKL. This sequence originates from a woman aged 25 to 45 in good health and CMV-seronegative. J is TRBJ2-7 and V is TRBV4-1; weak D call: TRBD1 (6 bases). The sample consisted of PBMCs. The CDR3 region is CASSQEESRGELSYEQYF. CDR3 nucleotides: TGCGCCAGCAGCCAAGAAGAGTCCAGGGGTGAGCTCTCCTACGAGCAGTACTTC.